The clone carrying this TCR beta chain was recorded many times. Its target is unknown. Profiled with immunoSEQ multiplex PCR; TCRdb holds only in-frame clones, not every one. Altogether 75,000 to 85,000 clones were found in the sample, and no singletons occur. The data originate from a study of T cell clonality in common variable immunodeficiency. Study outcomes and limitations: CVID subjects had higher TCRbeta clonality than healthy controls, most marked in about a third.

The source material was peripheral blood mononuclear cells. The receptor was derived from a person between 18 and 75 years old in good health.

Partial CDR3 DNA: TGTGCCAGCTCACCCTCTGACACCAGACAGGGGCTAAAAACTGAA. Translated: CASSPSDTRQGLKTE. The full CDR3 protein is CASSPSDTRQGLKTEAFF. The chain combines TRBV18 with TRBJ1-1, with 8 nucleotides matching TRBD1. The observed sequence ends 3 residues before the CDR3 terminus, with the missing tail filled in from the germline J gene. J gave up 5 bases and V 3 bases, and 17 bases lay outside the gene matches. In germline, CDR1 is KGHSH, CDR2 LQKENI. This CDR3 has 18 amino acids.